The clone carrying this T cell receptor (beta chain) was seen only a few times. A second PCR, run for roughly 7 to 11 cycles, used a sample-barcoded 5' primer plus a J-beta primer mix. Each cDNA was tagged by a template-switch adaptor containing 12 random nucleotides. TCRdb re-analysed the 5' RACE reads in MiXCR, keeping a single row per CDR3 protein. The sample records about 280,000 distinct CDR3 sequences, roughly 27% being singletons. The data were obtained in a study of blood T cells in healthy people across ages. The sample consisted of blood. This sequence originates from a woman in her 70s in good health.

CDR3 nucleotide sequence: TGTGCCAGCAGGGGGCGGGTAGACACTGAAGCTTTCTTT. The encoded protein is CASRGRVDTEAFF. V gene TRBV7-3 combines with J gene TRBJ1-1; a weak D match, TRBD1 (5 bases). Germline values: CDR1 SGHTA, CDR2 FQGTGA. The CDR3 is 13 amino acids. V was shortened by 6 bases and J by 3 bases, with 11 bases between the two germline ends.